These T cell receptor beta chains were read from a single sample in a study of beta chain features in type 1 diabetes. Here immunoSEQ multiplex PCR was the method, and the copy in TCRdb shows in-frame clones only, minus some. Counted here are 130,000 to 150,000 clones, less than 9% occurring once; the ten biggest clones make up about 1.5%. The source material was central memory CD4+ T cells from blood. All receptors come from a woman aged 25 to 45 in good health. Each CDR3 is given with its conserved first and last residue. D genes are given only for firm matches. Where a row states a size, it is once, few, many or the class of an expanded clone; other rows omit it.

>.|TRBV6-1|.|TRBJ1-5
TGTGCCAGCAGTGCACAGGGCTACAATCAGCCCCAGCATTTT
CASSAQGYNQPQHF
>few|TRBV21-1|.|TRBJ2-4
TGTGCCAGCAGCAAACGGGGAAGAAACATTCAGTACTTC
CASSKRGRNIQYF
>.|TRBV7-3|.|TRBJ2-1
TGTGCCAGCAGCTCCGACAGAGGCCCCTACAATGAGCAGTTCTTC
CASSSDRGPYNEQFF
>.|TRBV29-1|.|TRBJ2-2
TGCAGCGCTCGTCGAGACACCGGGGAGCTGTTTTTT
CSARRDTGELFF
>few|TRBV7-9|.|TRBJ1-3
TGTGCCAGCAGCTTAAGTAGGGGGAAGTCTGGAAACACCATATATTTT
CASSLSRGKSGNTIYF
>.|TRBV15|TRBD2|TRBJ2-1
TGTGCCACCAGCAGAGAAATAGCGGGAGGGGGAAATGAGCAGTTCTTC
CATSREIAGGGNEQFF
>few|TRBV27|TRBD2|TRBJ2-7
TGTGCCAGCAGTCTACGGACTAGCGGAACGTACGAGCAGTACTTC
CASSLRTSGTYEQYF
>many|TRBV5-4|.|TRBJ2-1
TGTGCCAGCAGCCCGAGCCGAGACAATGAGCAGTTCTTC
CASSPSRDNEQFF
>few|TRBV6-1|.|TRBJ2-4
TGTGCCAGCAGTGAAGCCCGGTCGACCAAAAACATTCAGTACTTC
CASSEARSTKNIQYF
>.|TRBV5-4|TRBD1|TRBJ2-7
TGTGCCAGCAGCCAAGAGGGACAGGGGAACTACGAGCAGTACTTC
CASSQEGQGNYEQYF
>.|TRBV7-8|.|TRBJ2-3
TGTGCCAGCAGCTTACAAGGGCAGGGAGGTGCAGATACGCAGTATTTT
CASSLQGQGGADTQYF
>few|TRBV9|TRBD2|TRBJ2-1
TGTGCCAGCAGTGGGGGACTAGCGGGAGCGCGCTCCTACAATGAGCAGTTCTTC
CASSGGLAGARSYNEQFF
>.|TRBV28|.|TRBJ2-1
TGTGCCAGCAATACCCACAGGGTCCACAATGAGCAGTTCTTC
CASNTHRVHNEQFF
>few|TRBV6-6|TRBD1|TRBJ1-5
TGTGCCAGCAGTTTACAGGGGCAGGGTCAGCCCCAGCATTTT
CASSLQGQGQPQHF
>.|TRBV4-2|.|TRBJ2-5
TGTGCCAGCAGCTTGGATAGCGTCGAGACCCAGTACTTC
CASSLDSVETQYF
>many|TRBV4-3|TRBD2|TRBJ2-1
TGCGCCAGCAGTCGCTCAGCGGGAGGATACAATGAGCAGTTCTTC
CASSRSAGGYNEQFF
>few|TRBV6-5|.|TRBJ2-7
TGTGCCAGCAGTGCTGACAGATTCTACGAGCAGTACTTC
CASSADRFYEQYF
>.|TRBV6-1|TRBD2|TRBJ2-7
TGTGCCAGCAATCGTGCTAGCGGGAGCTCCAACGAGCAGTACTTC
CASNRASGSSNEQYF
>.|TRBV18|TRBD1|TRBJ2-1
TGTGCCAGCTCACTTACAGGGGATAGGGAGCAGTTCTTC
CASSLTGDREQFF
>.|TRBV7-8|.|TRBJ1-5
TGTGCCAGCAGCTCCAGGGCCGGGGGTCAGCCCCAGCATTTT
CASSSRAGGQPQHF
>many|TRBV30|.|TRBJ2-7
TGTGCCTGGGACCGCGGGACGGCCCTCTACGAGCAGTACTTC
CAWDRGTALYEQYF
>few|TRBV28|TRBD1|TRBJ1-2
TGTGCCAGCAGTCCTTTACAGGGGCGCTCTAACACCTTC
CASSPLQGRSNTF
>.|TRBV4-2|.|TRBJ2-1
TGTGCCAGCAGCCAAGGGGGGGTGACCACACAGCGAGAGCAGTTCTTC
CASSQGGVTTQREQFF
>.|TRBV5-4|TRBD2|TRBJ2-1
TGTGCCAGCGCGGGGGTCTCCTACAATGAGCAGTTCTTC
CASAGVSYNEQFF
>many|TRBV19|.|TRBJ2-2
TGTGCCAGTACCCCTAGAACCGGGGAGCTGTTTTTT
CASTPRTGELFF
>.|TRBV5-6|TRBD1|TRBJ1-1
TGTGCCAGCAGGGCGACAGGGGAGAACACTGAAGCTTTCTTT
CASRATGENTEAFF
>.|TRBV7-2|TRBD1|TRBJ2-5
TGTGCCAGCAGCGCTACCGGGACAGGGAAAGAGACCCAGTACTTC
CASSATGTGKETQYF
>few|TRBV9|TRBD1|TRBJ2-1
TGTGCCAGCAGCGTCAGGGACAGCTCCTACAATGAGCAGTTCTTC
CASSVRDSSYNEQFF
>many|TRBV14|TRBD1|TRBJ1-2
TGTGCCAGCAGCCAAGGGGGACAGTCTCATGGCTACACCTTC
CASSQGGQSHGYTF
>many|TRBV2|TRBD1|TRBJ2-7
TGTGCCAGCAGTCCGGGACAGGTGAGATCCTACGAGCAGTACTTC
CASSPGQVRSYEQYF
>few|TRBV7-9|TRBD1|TRBJ1-2
TGTGCCAGCAGCAAAATACCGGGACAGGCCGCCGGGAGCGGCTACACCTTC
CASSKIPGQAAGSGYTF
>.|TRBV6-1|.|TRBJ2-5
TGTGCCGGGCAAAGGGATCGGGGAGAGACCCAGTACTTC
CAGQRDRGETQYF
>.|TRBV7-6|.|TRBJ2-1
TGTGCCAGCAGCTTAGTACAGGGATCCTACAATGAGCAGTTCTTC
CASSLVQGSYNEQFF
>few|TRBV7-2|.|TRBJ1-1
TGTGCCAGCAGCTCAACAGGGTACACTGAAGCTTTCTTT
CASSSTGYTEAFF